The T cell receptor (beta chain) under discussion was sequenced for a study of cytomegalovirus exposure and HLA in healthy donors. The germline V gene encodes CDR1 SEHNR and CDR2 FQNEAQ (reference sequence). CDR3 length: 15 residues. PCR used 60 Vbeta primers and 13 Jbeta primers. TCRdb keeps only in-frame clones here, not all; method: immunoSEQ multiplex PCR. This sample has fewer than 70,000 clones, with around 83% found just once. Worth noting for this clone: Its specificity is not known.

Findings and limits, study-wide: The classifier, whose performance was assessed in both the original and validation cohorts, reportedly diagnosed cytomegalovirus status with high specificity and sensitivity. Later on, an analysis found that several of the most significant clusters appeared to be linked to common viral pathogens, which included parvovirus B19. Some V segments could not be told apart, so they were left out, TRBV6-2 and TRBV6-3 among them.

Healthy bone marrow donors supplied every sample. This sequence originates from a human donor in good health. What was sequenced was PBMCs. V gene TRBV7-9 combines with J gene TRBJ1-1; 8 bases match TRBD1. CDR3 residues: CSTLETGGGRTEAFF. The DNA for the CDR3 is TGTTCCACCCTAGAAACAGGGGGGGGGAGGACTGAAGCTTTCTTT.